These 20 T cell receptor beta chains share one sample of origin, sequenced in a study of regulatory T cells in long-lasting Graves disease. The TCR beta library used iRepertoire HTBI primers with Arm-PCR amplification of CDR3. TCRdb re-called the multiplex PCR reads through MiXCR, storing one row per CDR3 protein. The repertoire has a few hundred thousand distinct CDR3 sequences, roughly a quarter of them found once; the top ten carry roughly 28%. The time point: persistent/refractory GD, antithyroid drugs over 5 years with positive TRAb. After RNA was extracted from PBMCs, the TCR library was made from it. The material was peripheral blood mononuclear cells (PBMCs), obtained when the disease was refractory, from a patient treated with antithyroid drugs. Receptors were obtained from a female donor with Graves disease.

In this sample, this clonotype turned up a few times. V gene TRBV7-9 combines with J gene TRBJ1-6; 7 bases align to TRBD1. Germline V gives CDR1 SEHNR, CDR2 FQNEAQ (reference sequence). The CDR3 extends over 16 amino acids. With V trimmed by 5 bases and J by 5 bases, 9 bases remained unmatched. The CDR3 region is CASSPFPGQNNSPLHF. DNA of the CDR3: TGTGCCAGCAGCCCATTCCCGGGACAGAATAATTCACCCCTCCACTTT.

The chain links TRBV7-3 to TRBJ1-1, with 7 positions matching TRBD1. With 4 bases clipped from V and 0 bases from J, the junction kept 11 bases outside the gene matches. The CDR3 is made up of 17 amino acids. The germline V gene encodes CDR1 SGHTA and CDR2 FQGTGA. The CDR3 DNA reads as TGTGCCAGCAGCTCATTCAGATGGGACAGATTGAACACTGAAGCTTTCTTT. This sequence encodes CASSSFRWDRLNTEAFF.

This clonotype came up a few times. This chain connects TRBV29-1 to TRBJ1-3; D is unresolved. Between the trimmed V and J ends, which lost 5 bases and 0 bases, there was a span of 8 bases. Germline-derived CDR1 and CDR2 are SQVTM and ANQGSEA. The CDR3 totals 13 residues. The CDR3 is CSVLANSGNTIYF. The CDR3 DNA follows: TGCAGCGTTTTGGCCAACTCTGGAAACACCATATATTTT.

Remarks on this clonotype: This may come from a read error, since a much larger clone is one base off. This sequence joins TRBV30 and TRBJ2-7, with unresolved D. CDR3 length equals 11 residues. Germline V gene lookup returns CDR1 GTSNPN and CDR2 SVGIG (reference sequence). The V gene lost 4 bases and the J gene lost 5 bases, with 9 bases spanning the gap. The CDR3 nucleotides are TGTGCCTGGATGCACCACCACGAGCAGTACTTC. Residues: CAWMHHHEQYF.

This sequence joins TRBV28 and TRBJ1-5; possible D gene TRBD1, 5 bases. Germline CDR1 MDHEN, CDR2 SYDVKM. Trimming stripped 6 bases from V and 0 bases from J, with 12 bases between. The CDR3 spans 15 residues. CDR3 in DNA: TGTGCCAGCAGCCTCGGGACCCCTAGCAATCAGCCCCAGCATTTT. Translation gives CASSLGTPSNQPQHF. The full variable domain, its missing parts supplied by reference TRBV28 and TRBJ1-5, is DVKVTQSSRYLVKRTGEKVFLECVQDMDHENMFWYRQDPGLGLRLIYFSYDVKMKEKGDIPEGYSVSREKKERFSLILESASTNQTSMYLCASSLGTPSNQPQHFGDGTRLSIL.

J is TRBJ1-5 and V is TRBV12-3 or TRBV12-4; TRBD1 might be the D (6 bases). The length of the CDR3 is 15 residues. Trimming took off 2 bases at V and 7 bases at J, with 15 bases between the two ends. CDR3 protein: CASSLSWGAGQPQHF. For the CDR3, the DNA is TGTGCCAGCAGTTTATCGTGGGGGGCCGGCCAGCCCCAGCATTTT.

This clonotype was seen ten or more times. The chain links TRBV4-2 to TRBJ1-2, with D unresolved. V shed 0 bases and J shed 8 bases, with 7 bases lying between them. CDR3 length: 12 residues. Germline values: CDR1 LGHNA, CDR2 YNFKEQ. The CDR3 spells CASSQDVRGYTF. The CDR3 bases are TGTGCCAGCAGCCAAGATGTTCGGGGCTACACCTTC.

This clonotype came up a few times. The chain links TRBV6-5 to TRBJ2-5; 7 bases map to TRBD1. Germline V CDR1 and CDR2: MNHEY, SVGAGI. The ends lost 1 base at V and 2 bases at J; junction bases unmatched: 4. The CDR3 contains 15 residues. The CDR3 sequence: CASSYWGQLQETQYF. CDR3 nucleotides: TGTGCCAGCAGTTACTGGGGACAGCTTCAAGAGACCCAGTACTTC.

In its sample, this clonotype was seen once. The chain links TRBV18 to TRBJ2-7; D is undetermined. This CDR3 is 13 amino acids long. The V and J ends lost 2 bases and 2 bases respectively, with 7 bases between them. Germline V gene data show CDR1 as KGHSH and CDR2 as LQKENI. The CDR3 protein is CASSPGNTYEQYF. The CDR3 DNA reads TGTGCCAGCTCACCAGGGAACACCTACGAGCAGTACTTC.

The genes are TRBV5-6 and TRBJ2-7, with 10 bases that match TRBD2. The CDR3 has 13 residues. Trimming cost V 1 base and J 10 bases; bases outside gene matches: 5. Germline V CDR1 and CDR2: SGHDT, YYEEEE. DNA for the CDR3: TGTGCCAGCAGCTTGAGCGGGAGGGCCGCCCAGTACTTC. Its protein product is CASSLSGRAAQYF.

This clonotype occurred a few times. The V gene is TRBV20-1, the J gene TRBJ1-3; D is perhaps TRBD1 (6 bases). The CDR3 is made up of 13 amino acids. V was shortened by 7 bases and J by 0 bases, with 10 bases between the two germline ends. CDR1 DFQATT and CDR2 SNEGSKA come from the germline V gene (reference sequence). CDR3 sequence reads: CSVQGGSGNTIYF. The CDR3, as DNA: TGCAGTGTACAGGGCGGCTCTGGAAACACCATATATTTT.

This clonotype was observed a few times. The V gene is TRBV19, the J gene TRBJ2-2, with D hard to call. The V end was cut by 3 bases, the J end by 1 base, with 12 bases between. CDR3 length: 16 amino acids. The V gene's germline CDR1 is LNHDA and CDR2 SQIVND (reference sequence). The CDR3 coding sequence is TGTGCCAGTAGTATTAGGACCGATATGAACACCGGGGAGCTGTTTTTT. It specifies CASSIRTDMNTGELFF.

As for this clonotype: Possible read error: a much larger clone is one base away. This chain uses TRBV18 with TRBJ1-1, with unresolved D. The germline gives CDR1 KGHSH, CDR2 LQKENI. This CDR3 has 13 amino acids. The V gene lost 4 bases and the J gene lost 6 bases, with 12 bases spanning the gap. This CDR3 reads CASSLDIYAEAFF. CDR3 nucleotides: TGTGCCAGCTCACTCGACATCTACGCTGAAGCTTTCTTT.

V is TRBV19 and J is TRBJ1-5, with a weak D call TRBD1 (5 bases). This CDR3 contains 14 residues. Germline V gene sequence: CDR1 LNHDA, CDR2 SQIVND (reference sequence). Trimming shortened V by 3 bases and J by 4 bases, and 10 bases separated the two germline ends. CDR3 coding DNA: TGTGCCAGTAGTATCGGGGCCGCAAATCAGCCCCAGCATTTT. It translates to CASSIGAANQPQHF.

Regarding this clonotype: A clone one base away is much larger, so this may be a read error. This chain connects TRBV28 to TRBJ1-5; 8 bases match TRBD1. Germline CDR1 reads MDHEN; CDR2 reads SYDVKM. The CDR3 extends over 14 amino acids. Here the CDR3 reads CASSWTGRNQRQHF. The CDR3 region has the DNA TGTGCCAGCAGTTGGACAGGGAGAAACCAGCGCCAGCATTTT.

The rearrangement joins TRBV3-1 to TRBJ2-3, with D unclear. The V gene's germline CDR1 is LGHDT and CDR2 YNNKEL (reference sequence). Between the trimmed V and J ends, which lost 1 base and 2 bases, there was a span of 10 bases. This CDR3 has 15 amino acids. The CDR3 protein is CASSQVLGNTDTQYF. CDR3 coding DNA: TGTGCCAGCAGCCAAGTGCTAGGGAACACAGATACGCAGTATTTT.

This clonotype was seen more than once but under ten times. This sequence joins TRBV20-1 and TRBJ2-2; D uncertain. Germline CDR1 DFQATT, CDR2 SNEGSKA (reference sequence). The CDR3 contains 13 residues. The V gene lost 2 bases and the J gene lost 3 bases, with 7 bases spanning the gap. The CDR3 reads CSARRTYTGELFF. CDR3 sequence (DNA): TGCAGTGCTAGACGGACCTACACCGGGGAGCTGTTTTTT.

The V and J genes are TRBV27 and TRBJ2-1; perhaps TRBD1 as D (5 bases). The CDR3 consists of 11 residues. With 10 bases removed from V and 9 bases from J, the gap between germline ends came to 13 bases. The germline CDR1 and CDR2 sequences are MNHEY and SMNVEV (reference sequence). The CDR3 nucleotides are TGTGCCACCAGACAGCAGGGTGAGCAGTTCTTC. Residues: CATRQQGEQFF.

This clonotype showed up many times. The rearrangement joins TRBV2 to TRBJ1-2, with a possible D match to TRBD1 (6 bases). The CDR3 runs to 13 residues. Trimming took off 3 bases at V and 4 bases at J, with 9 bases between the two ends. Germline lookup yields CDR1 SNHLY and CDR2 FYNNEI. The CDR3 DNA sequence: TGTGCCAGCAGTGACAGGGGAGCCTATGGCTACACCTTC. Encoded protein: CASSDRGAYGYTF.

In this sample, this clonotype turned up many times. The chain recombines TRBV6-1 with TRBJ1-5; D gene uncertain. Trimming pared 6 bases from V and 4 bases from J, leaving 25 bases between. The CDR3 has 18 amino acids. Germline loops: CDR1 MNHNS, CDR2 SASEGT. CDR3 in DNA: TGTGCCAGCAGCCTATTCGCACCCGGACGGCCGGAAAATCAGCCCCAGCATTTT. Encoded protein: CASSLFAPGRPENQPQHF.